What follows are 28 T cell receptor beta chains derived from one specimen sequenced in a study of shared clonotypes between healthy human individuals. Clones were sequenced by immunoSEQ multiplex PCR, and TCRdb holds only the in-frame ones, with some missing. The sample includes roughly 300,000 clones, less than 85% of them seen just once. The specimen was memory CD4+ T cells sorted from blood. Subset denoted: CD45RA-negative fraction. Every receptor here comes from a man aged 25 to 40 in good health.

The rearrangement links TRBV6-1 to TRBJ2-3; D gene uncertain. The CDR3 has 15 residues. Trimming took 6 bases from V and 1 from J, leaving 14 bases between them. Germline lookup yields CDR1 MNHNS and CDR2 SASEGT. The CDR3 nucleotides are TGTGCCAGCAGCAAACTGTCGGTAGGCACAGATACGCAGTATTTT. It is translated as CASSKLSVGTDTQYF.

V is TRBV6-1 and J is TRBJ1-5, with D hard to call. Germline V lookup: CDR1 MNHNS, CDR2 SASEGT. Trimming stripped 3 bases from V and 11 bases from J, with 14 bases between. The CDR3 totals 13 residues. Written as DNA, the CDR3 is TGTGCCAGCAGTGACTCGCCGGGGTCGACCCAGCATTTT. As protein: CASSDSPGSTQHF.

V is TRBV11-2 and J is TRBJ1-5; D is undetermined. The germline V and J ends were trimmed by 0 bases and 6 bases, with 12 bases remaining between them. CDR3 size: 15 residues. Germline loops: CDR1 SGHAT, CDR2 FQNNGV. The CDR3 sequence is CASSLDLGFGQPQHF. Here the CDR3 DNA reads TGTGCCAGCAGCTTAGATCTGGGGTTTGGTCAGCCCCAGCATTTT.

V gene TRBV5-1 combines with J gene TRBJ2-1, with a weak D call TRBD2 (5 bases). Germline V lookup: CDR1 SGHRS, CDR2 YFSETQ. This CDR3 has 15 amino acids. Trimming took 4 bases from V and 10 from J, leaving 21 bases between them. The CDR3, as DNA: TGCGCCAGCAGCCCGGACTTTACCACGCGAGGGGAGCAGTTCTTC. This encodes CASSPDFTTRGEQFF.

Regarding this clone: At one boundary the junction diverges from the germline segment, which might be a read error. The chain uses TRBV2 and TRBJ1-4, with 7 nucleotides matching TRBD1. The germline gives CDR1 SNHLY, CDR2 FYNNEI. The CDR3 is 15 residues long. CDR3 coding DNA: TGTGCCAGCAGCGAAGCAAACAGGGGACCCGAAAAACTGTTTTTT. Amino acid sequence: CASSEANRGPEKLFF. Looking up the rest from reference TRBV2 and TRBJ1-4 gives the full variable domain: EPEVTQTPSHQVTQMGQEVILRCVPISNHLYFYWYRQILGQKVEFLVSFYNNEISEKSEIFDDQFSVERPDGSNFTLKIRSTKLEDSAMYFCASSEANRGPEKLFFGSGTQLSVL.

The sample holds a few counts of this clone. The rearrangement uses TRBV2 and TRBJ1-2; D is uncertain. This CDR3 is built from 14 residues. The V end was cut by 2 bases, the J end by 4 bases, with 11 bases between. Germline V gives CDR1 SNHLY, CDR2 FYNNEI. The CDR3 DNA sequence: TGTGCCAGCAGTGAAACAGCCCCACCCTATGGCTACACCTTC. Translation: CASSETAPPYGYTF. Supplemented by reference TRBV2 and TRBJ1-2, the full variable domain reads EPEVTQTPSHQVTQMGQEVILRCVPISNHLYFYWYRQILGQKVEFLVSFYNNEISEKSEIFDDQFSVERPDGSNFTLKIRSTKLEDSAMYFCASSETAPPYGYTFGSGTRLTVV.

This clone was observed a single time. This same CDR3 is encoded by further DNA sequences in the sample. This rearrangement joins TRBV7-6 to TRBJ2-3; TRBD2 aligns across 10 bases. J gave up 6 bases and V 1 base, and 4 bases lay outside the gene matches. The CDR3 loop spans 15 amino acids. CDR1 SGHVS and CDR2 FNYEAQ come from the germline V gene. The CDR3 sequence is CASSLGLAGADTQYF. The DNA for the CDR3 is TGTGCCAGCAGCTTAGGTCTAGCGGGAGCGGATACGCAGTATTTT.

The gene calls are TRBV30 and TRBJ1-6; D gene ambiguous. CDR1 and CDR2 from the germline V gene are GTSNPN and SVGIG (reference sequence). There are 12 residues in the CDR3. Trimming cost V 4 bases and J 5 bases, with 6 bases left between them. CDR3 region: CAWTTNNSPLHF. For the CDR3, the DNA is TGTGCCTGGACAACCAATAATTCACCCCTCCACTTT.

The V gene is TRBV4-3, the J gene TRBJ2-1; 10 bases are shared with TRBD2. Germline values: CDR1 LGHNA, CDR2 YSLEER. The CDR3 has 16 amino acids. Losses at the gene ends were 4 bases for V and 9 bases for J; bases not matched to a gene: 12. For the CDR3, the DNA is TGCGCCAGCAGCCGAGGGGCCAGCGGGAGGGGCGGTGAGCAGTTCTTC. Translating it yields CASSRGASGRGGEQFF.

The chain uses TRBV18 and TRBJ2-5; no reliable D call. V shed 5 bases and J shed 3 bases, with 4 bases lying between them. Per germline, CDR1 KGHSH and CDR2 LQKENI. The CDR3 runs 11 residues. The chain's CDR3 is CASSTKETQYF. CDR3 nucleotides: TGTGCCAGCTCAACCAAAGAGACCCAGTACTTC.

The chain joins TRBV9 to TRBJ1-2; 7 positions match TRBD1. Germline V CDR1 and CDR2: SGDLS, YYNGEE. V gave up 4 bases and J gave up 7 bases; unmatched junction bases: 4. This CDR3 is 12 amino acids long. CDR3 protein: CASSQGDGGYTF. The CDR3 region has the DNA TGTGCCAGCAGCCAGGGGGACGGTGGCTACACCTTC. The entire variable domain, with the rest obtained from reference TRBV9 and TRBJ1-2, is as follows: DSGVTQTPKHLITATGQRVTLRCSPRSGDLSVYWYQQSLDQGLQFLIQYYNGEERAKGNILERFSAQQFPDLHSELNLSSLELGDSALYFCASSQGDGGYTFGSGTRLTVV.

The chain is built from TRBV28 and TRBJ1-2, with TRBD1 as a possible D gene (6 bases). The CDR3 is made up of 13 amino acids. Deletions cut 5 bases from V and 4 bases from J, with 11 bases between. Germline CDR1 is MDHEN and CDR2 is SYDVKM. This chain's CDR3 is CASSPGQTYGYTF. The CDR3 DNA sequence: TGTGCCAGCAGTCCAGGACAGACCTATGGCTACACCTTC.

The V and J genes are TRBV6-6 and TRBJ1-2, with D unclear. The CDR3 covers 11 residues. Germline loops: CDR1 MNHNY, CDR2 SVGAGI (reference sequence). With 6 bases removed from V and 1 base from J, the gap between germline ends came to 3 bases. The DNA of the CDR3 is TGTGCCAGCAGCCTTAACTATGGCTACACCTTC. It translates to CASSLNYGYTF.

The CDR3 region has the DNA TGCGCCAGCAGCTCGTGGGGTCGATCAGGGGAGACCCAGTACTTC. This translates into CASSSWGRSGETQYF. This chain links TRBV5-1 with TRBJ2-5; tentatively, D is TRBD1 (5 bases). V lost 3 bases and J lost 5, with 17 bases in between. The CDR3 has 15 amino acids. In germline, CDR1 is SGHRS, CDR2 YFSETQ.

The rearrangement uses TRBV11-3 and TRBJ2-7; D gene uncertain. The ends were cut back, 4 bases at V and 12 bases at J, with 7 bases in the middle. The germline CDR1 and CDR2 sequences are SGHNT and YENEEA. The CDR3 is 9 amino acids. The CDR3 region is CASSSPGYF. For the CDR3, the DNA is TGTGCCAGCAGCTCCCCGGGGTACTTC.

This chain links TRBV27 with TRBJ2-7, with 8 bases matching TRBD1. J was trimmed by 2 bases and V by 8 bases; bases with no gene match: 11. This CDR3 region has 15 residues. Germline CDR1 reads MNHEY; CDR2 reads SMNVEV (reference sequence). The CDR3, as DNA: TGTGCCAGCGCCGGGCGGGGACAGGTAGCCTACGAGCAGTACTTC. This translates into CASAGRGQVAYEQYF.

The CDR3 sequence: CASSIDWTSGGEQFF. CDR3 DNA: TGTGCCAGTAGTATAGACTGGACTAGCGGAGGTGAGCAGTTCTTC. V gene TRBV19 combines with J gene TRBJ2-1, with 10 bases aligning to TRBD2. The ends lost 0 bases at V and 9 bases at J; junction bases unmatched: 5. Germline V gives CDR1 LNHDA, CDR2 SQIVND (reference sequence). The CDR3 length is 15 residues.

The chain employs TRBV9 and TRBJ2-5; D perhaps matches TRBD1 (6 bases). V gave up 0 bases and J gave up 4 bases, with 13 bases separating them. The CDR3 is 15 residues long. Looked up from germline, CDR1 is SGDLS and CDR2 is YYNGEE. This CDR3 reads CASSVAGQPSETQYF. The CDR3 bases are TGTGCCAGCAGCGTAGCTGGACAGCCTTCAGAGACCCAGTACTTC.

The rearrangement links TRBV23-1 to TRBJ2-2; D gene uncertain. TRBV23-1 is labeled an ORF, and its function is uncertain. The CDR3 has 13 amino acids. The V and J ends lost 3 bases and 4 bases respectively, with 6 bases between them. In nucleotides, the CDR3 is TGCGCCAGCAGTCAGGGTAGCACCGGGGAGCTGTTTTTT. It yields the protein CASSQGSTGELFF.

The chain combines TRBV5-1 with TRBJ2-1; 11 nucleotides match TRBD2. V was clipped by 0 bases and J by 10 bases; unmatched bases: 15. The CDR3 sequence is 18 residues long. CDR1 is SGHRS, CDR2 YFSETQ, per germline. This CDR3 reads CASSLVISGRGSNLEQFF. The CDR3 DNA sequence: TGCGCCAGCAGCTTGGTAATTAGCGGGAGGGGGAGTAACCTGGAGCAGTTCTTC.

V gene TRBV2 combines with J gene TRBJ2-4, with 9 nucleotides matching TRBD2. Looked up from germline, CDR1 is SNHLY and CDR2 is FYNNEI. The V gene end was trimmed by 8 bases and the J gene end by 0 bases; junction bases not matched to a gene: 11. This CDR3 is built from 17 residues. The CDR3 DNA is TGTGCCAGCTGGGCGGGAGGGCAAATCCTAGCCAAAAACATTCAGTACTTC. Translation: CASWAGGQILAKNIQYF.

The V call is TRBV5-1, the J call TRBJ2-7; 9 bases fit TRBD1. There are 14 residues in the CDR3. The J segment lost 3 bases and the V segment lost 4 bases, leaving 5 bases of the junction unmatched. CDR1 SGHRS and CDR2 YFSETQ come from the germline V gene. The CDR3 DNA reads as TGCGCCAGCAGCCCAGGGGACAGGGTCTACGAGCAGTACTTC. As protein: CASSPGDRVYEQYF.

Comments on this clone: The sample has other DNA sequences that encode this CDR3 too. The rearrangement joins TRBV30 to TRBJ1-1; D not resolved. This CDR3 has 11 amino acids. The V gene's germline CDR1 is GTSNPN and CDR2 SVGIG (reference sequence). V was pared by 5 bases and J by 2 bases, with 6 bases between. For the CDR3, the DNA is TGTGCCTGGGGAGGAAACACTGAAGCTTTCTTT. It is translated as CAWGGNTEAFF.

Note on this clone: The junction differs from germline at one of its ends, possibly a read error. V gene TRBV19 combines with J gene TRBJ2-7; a possible D gene is TRBD1 (5 bases). CDR3 length: 13 residues. The germline V gene has CDR1 LNHDA and CDR2 SQIVND (reference sequence). DNA of the CDR3: TGTGCCAGTAGTCTAGACAGATACTACGAGCAGTACTTC. It yields the protein CASSLDRYYEQYF. The entire variable domain, with the rest obtained from reference TRBV19 and TRBJ2-7, is as follows: DGGITQSPKYLFRKEGQNVTLSCEQNLNHDAMYWYRQDPGQGLRLIYYSQIVNDFQKGDIAEGYSVSREKKESFPLTVTSAQKNPTAFYLCASSLDRYYEQYFGPGTRLTVT.

The gene calls are TRBV7-9 and TRBJ2-2; tentative D call: TRBD1 (6 bases). Germline V gives CDR1 SEHNR, CDR2 FQNEAQ (reference sequence). CDR3 length: 14 amino acids. The V end lost 6 bases, the J end lost 2 bases, and 10 bases lay between the germline ends. CDR3 loop: CASSRQANTGELFF. CDR3 DNA sequence: TGTGCCAGCAGTCGACAGGCCAACACCGGGGAGCTGTTTTTT.

J is TRBJ2-7 and V is TRBV18; D is uncertain. In germline, CDR1 is KGHSH, CDR2 LQKENI. This CDR3 is built from 13 residues. V was pared by 3 bases and J by 3 bases, with 9 bases between. Here the CDR3 DNA reads TGTGCCAGCTCACCGGGCTCATTCTACGAGCAGTACTTC. It encodes CASSPGSFYEQYF.

The rearrangement joins TRBV29-1 to TRBJ1-1, with 9 bases matching TRBD1. CDR3 size: 13 residues. V was clipped by 7 bases and J by 4 bases; unmatched bases: 7. The germline gives CDR1 SQVTM, CDR2 ANQGSEA. CDR3 nucleotides: TGCAGCGCCCGGACAGGGGATAGCACTGAAGCTTTCTTT. It translates to CSARTGDSTEAFF.

The rearrangement uses TRBV29-1 and TRBJ2-1; D is unresolved. Per germline, CDR1 SQVTM and CDR2 ANQGSEA. Trimming took off 5 bases at V and 10 bases at J, with 15 bases between the two ends. The CDR3 is made up of 12 amino acids. CDR3: CSVCQAAAEQFF. CDR3 sequence (DNA): TGCAGCGTTTGTCAGGCGGCCGCCGAGCAGTTCTTC.